The 8 T cell receptor beta chains in this list originate from one sample, sequenced in a study of blood T cell repertoires in COVID-19. The table came from immunoSEQ multiplex PCR; TCRdb's copy has only in-frame clones and leaves some out. The repertoire has tens of thousands of clones, 65% to 85% of them found once; the top ten carry approximately 31%. Material for sequencing was peripheral blood. These receptor sequences come from a woman aged 80 or older with active or convalescent COVID-19.

The chain employs TRBV6-1 and TRBJ1-5; TRBD1 is a possible D gene (5 bases). V lost 2 bases and J 5 bases, leaving 13 bases between the germline ends. CDR3 length: 15 residues. Germline lookup yields CDR1 MNHNS and CDR2 SASEGT. The CDR3 nucleotides read TGTGCCAGCAGTGAAATCGGGGGGTCCTATCAGCCCCAGCATTTT. Its protein is CASSEIGGSYQPQHF.

In regard to this clone: At one boundary the junction diverges from the germline segment, which might be a read error. The J gene is TRBJ2-1, the V gene TRBV5-6; D may be TRBD1 (6 bases). CDR3 length equals 13 residues. CDR1 and CDR2 (germline): SGHDT, YYEEEE. CDR3 loop: CASSLILRGGEVF. As DNA, the CDR3 is TGTGCCAGCAGCTTGATTCTCAGGGGCGGTGAGGTCTTC.

V and J are TRBV6-5 and TRBJ1-3, with a tentative D call TRBD1 (5 bases). From germline, CDR1 is MNHEY and CDR2 SVGAGI. V lost 0 bases and J lost 4, with 10 bases in between. The CDR3 sequence is 15 residues long. The DNA for the CDR3 is TGTGCCAGCAGTTACTCCCGACAGAGAGGAAACACCATATATTTT. It yields the protein CASSYSRQRGNTIYF.

This sequence joins TRBV6-7 and TRBJ1-3; the D is unclear. TRBV6-7 is an open reading frame whose function is uncertain. The CDR3 is 15 amino acids. Trimming pared 6 bases from V and 4 bases from J, leaving 16 bases between. The chain's CDR3 is CASSDSDIAGNTIYF. The CDR3 DNA is TGTGCCAGCAGCGACTCGGATATCGCAGGAAACACCATATATTTT.

This clone was detected only a few times. V usage is TRBV9 and J usage is TRBJ2-3, with D tentatively TRBD2 (5 bases). Germline-derived CDR1 and CDR2 are SGDLS and YYNGEE. The CDR3 has 16 residues. The germline V and J ends were trimmed by 4 bases and 4 bases, with 19 bases remaining between them. The CDR3 sequence is CASSPGVAMKADTQYF. DNA for the CDR3: TGTGCCAGCAGCCCCGGGGTAGCGATGAAAGCAGATACGCAGTATTTT.

The rearrangement links TRBV2 to TRBJ2-5; D is uncertain. Per germline, CDR1 SNHLY and CDR2 FYNNEI. V was cut by 6 bases and J by 8 bases, with 10 bases left in between. The CDR3 contains 11 residues. CDR3 DNA sequence: TGTGCCAGCAGCCTGCCGGGTACCCAGTACTTC. Translating gives CASSLPGTQYF.

The genes are TRBV28 and TRBJ1-3; tentative D call: TRBD1 (6 bases). CDR3 length: 15 residues. V lost 11 bases, J lost 2 bases, and 19 bases lay in between. CDR1 and CDR2 (germline): MDHEN, SYDVKM. CDR3 region: CAAFSRGGPGNTIYF. The DNA for the CDR3 is TGTGCCGCATTTTCGAGGGGGGGGCCTGGAAACACCATATATTTT.

This chain connects TRBV18 to TRBJ1-2; 7 positions match TRBD1. CDR3 length: 14 amino acids. J lost 4 bases, V lost 3 bases, and 5 bases had no gene match. The germline V gene has CDR1 KGHSH and CDR2 LQKENI. CDR3 coding DNA: TGTGCCAGCTCACCCGGGACAGACATCTATGGCTACACCTTC. Translated, it gives CASSPGTDIYGYTF.